The rows below give T cell receptor beta chains drawn from one sample of a study of CD4 T cells in relation to SARS-CoV-2 and coronaviruses. Generated by immunoSEQ multiplex PCR, the TCRdb table keeps only in-frame clones and is missing some. The table records approximately 43,000 clones, around 82% of them present only once. For these TCRs, the target antigens are not known. The sample was naive CD4+ T cells from PBMCs, cultured in vitro. The receptors come from an adult with COVID-19. CDR3s include the opening cysteine and the closing phenylalanine or tryptophan. D genes are given only for firm matches. Size values are once, few and many counts, or a class for expanded clones, and some rows have none.

>-|-|TRBV14|TRBJ2-1
TGTGCCAGCAGTCCTGACTGGTACAATGAGCAGTTCTTC
CASSPDWYNEQFF
>-|few|TRBV7-9|TRBJ1-3
TGTGCCAGCAGCTTCACAGGAGTCTCTGGAAACACCATATATTTT
CASSFTGVSGNTIYF
>TRBD1|once|TRBV18|TRBJ1-1
TGTGCCAGCTCACCGCAGGGGGAATACACTGAAGCTTTCTTT
CASSPQGEYTEAFF
>-|few|TRBV30|TRBJ2-1
TGTGCCTGGAGCCATAAGGCCAGCTCCTACAATGAGCAGTTCTTC
CAWSHKASSYNEQFF
>-|once|TRBV23-1|TRBJ1-3
TGCGCCAGCAGTCAGACGAGGGATGCCTCTGGAAACACCATATATTTT
CASSQTRDASGNTIYF
>-|once|TRBV5-1|TRBJ1-5
TGCGCCAGCAGCTTGGGGACGGTCAAAGATCAGCCCCAGCATTTT
CASSLGTVKDQPQHF
>-|-|TRBV6-5|TRBJ1-4
TGTGCCAGCAGTCTATGGACCGGTGAAAAACTGTTTTTT
CASSLWTGEKLFF
>TRBD1|-|TRBV9|TRBJ1-4
TGTGCCAGCAGCCCCCGACGGGGACAGGTGCTGGGGGATGAAAAACTGTTTTTT
CASSPRRGQVLGDEKLFF
>-|-|TRBV6-1|TRBJ2-3
TGTGCCAGCAGTGCCCGGGACTTCTCAGCACATCGTACGCAGTATTTT
CASSARDFSAHRTQYF
>-|-|TRBV6-5|TRBJ1-6
TGTGCCAGCAGTTACTCACGAAGCTCCTATAATTCACCCCTCCACTTT
CASSYSRSSYNSPLHF
>TRBD2|-|TRBV16|TRBJ2-1
TGTGCCAGCAGCCAATTTGTCGGACTAGCGGGAGGGGGTGAGCAGTTCTTC
CASSQFVGLAGGGEQFF
>-|once|TRBV18|TRBJ2-5
TGTGCCAGCTCACCTCAAGAGACCCAGTACTTC
CASSPQETQYF
>-|-|TRBV7-2|TRBJ2-1
TGTGCCAGCAGCTTATTGGGGGGAGTCTCCTACAATGAGCAGTTCTTC
CASSLLGGVSYNEQFF
>-|once|TRBV6-2/TRBV6-3|TRBJ1-4
TGTGCCAGCAGTACGCCCCCAAGAGAAAAACTGTTTTTT
CASSTPPREKLFF
>-|-|TRBV29-1|TRBJ1-2
TGCAGCGGGCTGGGGACCGATTATGGCTACACCTTC
CSGLGTDYGYTF
>-|-|TRBV6-5|TRBJ2-7
TGTGCCAGCAGCTCTCCGGGGACAACCTACGAGCAGTACTTC
CASSSPGTTYEQYF
>TRBD1|-|TRBV9|TRBJ2-2
TGTGCCAGCAGCGTGGGGCCGGTTCGTAGGGGGCTTACCGGGGAGCTGTTTTTT
CASSVGPVRRGLTGELFF
>-|-|TRBV10-3|TRBJ1-2
TGTGCCATCAGTGAGTTTATAGGATCTAACTATGGCTACACCTTC
CAISEFIGSNYGYTF
>TRBD2|-|TRBV3-1/TRBV3-2|TRBJ2-1
TGTGCCAGCAGCTTAGGGACTAGAAACTACAATGAGCAGTTCTTC
CASSLGTRNYNEQFF
>-|-|TRBV11-2|TRBJ2-7
TGTGCCAGCAGCCGCACTACAGGGACCTCCTACGAGCAGTACTTC
CASSRTTGTSYEQYF
>-|few|TRBV2|TRBJ1-2
TGTGCCAGCAGTGAATTGCGAACTAACTATGGCTACACCTTC
CASSELRTNYGYTF
>-|-|TRBV4-2|TRBJ2-7
TGTGCCAGCAGCCAAGAAGGACCCGGGAGCCCCTCCTACGAGCAGTACTTC
CASSQEGPGSPSYEQYF
>TRBD2|-|TRBV7-3|TRBJ2-1
TGTGCCAGCAGCTTAGTACTAGCGGGAGGAGGGGAGCAGTTCTTC
CASSLVLAGGGEQFF
>-|-|TRBV2|TRBJ1-1
TGTGCCAGCAGTGCTATGAGCACTGAAGCTTTCTTT
CASSAMSTEAFF
>TRBD1|-|TRBV3-1/TRBV3-2|TRBJ2-1
TGTGCCAGCAGCCAAGAAGGGTTTCGGGACAGATACAATGAGCAGTTCTTC
CASSQEGFRDRYNEQFF
>-|-|TRBV6-6|TRBJ2-5
TGTGCCATCGCGACGGGGGATCGGGCGACCCAGTACTTC
CAIATGDRATQYF
>-|-|TRBV29-1|TRBJ2-7
TGCAGCGTTGCCGGGGGTGGAGACGAGCAGTACTTC
CSVAGGGDEQYF
>TRBD1|-|TRBV9|TRBJ1-6
TGTGCCAGCAGCTCAGGACAGGGCTGGAATTCACCCCTCCACTTT
CASSSGQGWNSPLHF
>TRBD1|-|TRBV7-2|TRBJ1-6
TGTGCCAGCAGCTCACAGGGGAATTCACCCCTCCACTTT
CASSSQGNSPLHF
>-|-|TRBV5-1|TRBJ2-7
TGCGCCAGCAGCTATGGGACAACCTCCTACGAGCAGTACTTC
CASSYGTTSYEQYF
>TRBD1|-|TRBV18|TRBJ2-1
TGTGCCAGCTCAGGACAGGGTTACAATGAGCAGTTCTTC
CASSGQGYNEQFF
>-|-|TRBV11-2|TRBJ1-1
TGTGCCAGCAGCTTAGATCTCGTCCAGGCCGGCACTGAAGCTTTCTTT
CASSLDLVQAGTEAFF
>-|-|TRBV6-4|TRBJ1-3
TGTGCCAGCAAAAGGGGATCGAACACCATATATTTT
CASKRGSNTIYF
>TRBD2|-|TRBV3-1/TRBV3-2|TRBJ2-3
TGTGCCAGCAGCCAAGGTTCTAGCGGGGACACAGATACGCAGTATTTT
CASSQGSSGDTDTQYF
>TRBD2|-|TRBV7-2|TRBJ2-1
TGTGCCAGCAGCCTTTCCAGCGGGAGAGCCAATGAGCAGTTCTTC
CASSLSSGRANEQFF
>-|few|TRBV5-6|TRBJ2-2
TGTGCCAGCAGCCAGGGGGGGGCAGGCGGGATTTCGCACACCGGGGAGCTGTTTTTT
CASSQGGAGGISHTGELFF
>TRBD1|-|TRBV6-5|TRBJ1-4
TGTGCCAGCAGGGGACAGGGGTTCGAAAAACTGTTTTTT
CASRGQGFEKLFF
>-|-|TRBV9|TRBJ2-1
TGTGCCAGCAGCGTAGCGGCTGACACTGAGCAGTTCTTC
CASSVAADTEQFF
>-|once|TRBV13|TRBJ2-7
TGTGCCAGCAGCTCCCCTGGGTACGAGCAGTACTTC
CASSSPGYEQYF
>TRBD1|-|TRBV11-2|TRBJ2-6
TGTGCCAGCAGTCATACCCAGGGGGCGACTGGGGCCAACGTCCTGACTTTC
CASSHTQGATGANVLTF
>-|-|TRBV24-1|TRBJ2-2
TGTGCCACCAGTGCCCCCTCCCCCGCGAACACCGGGGAGCTGTTTTTT
CATSAPSPANTGELFF
>-|-|TRBV3-1/TRBV3-2|TRBJ2-7
TGTGCCAGCAGCCAAGATCCTATCCTCCTGTACGAGCAGTACTTC
CASSQDPILLYEQYF
>TRBD2|-|TRBV18|TRBJ2-5
TGTGCCAGCTCACCGGCGGGGGGCATCGGAGGGACCCAGTACTTC
CASSPAGGIGGTQYF